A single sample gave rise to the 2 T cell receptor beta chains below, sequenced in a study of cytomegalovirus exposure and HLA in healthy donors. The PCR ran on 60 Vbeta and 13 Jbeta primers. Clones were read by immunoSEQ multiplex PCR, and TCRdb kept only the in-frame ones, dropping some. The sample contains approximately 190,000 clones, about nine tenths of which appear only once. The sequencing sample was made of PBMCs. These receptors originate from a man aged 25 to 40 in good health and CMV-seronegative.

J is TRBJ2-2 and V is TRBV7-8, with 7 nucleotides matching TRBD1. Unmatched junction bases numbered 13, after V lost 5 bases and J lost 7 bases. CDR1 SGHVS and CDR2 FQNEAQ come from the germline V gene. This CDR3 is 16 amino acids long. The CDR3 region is CASSLVTGLGVGELFF. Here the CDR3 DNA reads TGTGCCAGCAGCCTGGTGACAGGGTTGGGGGTCGGGGAGCTGTTTTTT.

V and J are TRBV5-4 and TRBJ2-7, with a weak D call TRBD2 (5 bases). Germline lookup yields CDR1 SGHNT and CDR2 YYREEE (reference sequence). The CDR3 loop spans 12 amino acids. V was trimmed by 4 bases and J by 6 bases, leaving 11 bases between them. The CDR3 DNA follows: TGTGCCAGCAGCCGTGGACTCTCCGAGCAGTACTTC. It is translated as CASSRGLSEQYF.